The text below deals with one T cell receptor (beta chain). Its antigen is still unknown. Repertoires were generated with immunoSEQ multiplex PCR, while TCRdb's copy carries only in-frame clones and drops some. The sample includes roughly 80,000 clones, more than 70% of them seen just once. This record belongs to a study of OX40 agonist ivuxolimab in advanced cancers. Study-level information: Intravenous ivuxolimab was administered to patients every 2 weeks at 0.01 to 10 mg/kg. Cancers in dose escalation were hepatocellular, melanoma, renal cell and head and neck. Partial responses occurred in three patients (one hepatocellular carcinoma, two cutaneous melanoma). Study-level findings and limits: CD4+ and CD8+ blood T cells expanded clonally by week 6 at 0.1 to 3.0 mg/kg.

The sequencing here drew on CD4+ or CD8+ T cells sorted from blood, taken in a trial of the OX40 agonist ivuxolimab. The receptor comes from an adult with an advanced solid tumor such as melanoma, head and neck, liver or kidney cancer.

CDR3 amino acids: CASKGDYTEAFF. The DNA of the CDR3 is TGTGCCAGTAAGGGAGATTACACTGAAGCTTTCTTT. J is TRBJ1-1 and V is TRBV19; D call uncertain. Trimming removed 7 bases at V and 3 bases at J, with 9 bases between. Germline CDR1 reads LNHDA; CDR2 reads SQIVND (reference sequence). This CDR3 region has 12 residues.